This is a list of T cell receptor beta chains from one sample in a study of beta chain features in type 1 diabetes. Profiling relied on immunoSEQ multiplex PCR, and the TCRdb table lists in-frame clones only, not all of them. In the table there are some 150,000 clones, 11% of which are singletons. Sequences were obtained from central memory CD4+ T cells from blood. The receptors come from a man aged 18 to 30 in good health. CDR3s include the opening cysteine and the closing phenylalanine or tryptophan.

v_call: TRBV20-1
j_call: TRBJ2-7
cdr3_aa: CSAKYSYEQYF

v_call: TRBV5-4
j_call: TRBJ1-1
cdr3_aa: CASSTPEGAEAFF

v_call: TRBV19
j_call: TRBJ1-1
cdr3_aa: CASSSAGWGGTEAFF

v_call: TRBV1
j_call: TRBJ2-1
cdr3_aa: CTSSQDVAGGINEQFF

v_call: TRBV11-3
j_call: TRBJ2-3
cdr3_aa: CASSLGGQGANTQYF

v_call: TRBV28
j_call: TRBJ1-4
cdr3_aa: CASSLAQGQGEKLFF

v_call: TRBV7-7
j_call: TRBJ2-5
cdr3_aa: CASSLYREGTQYF

v_call: TRBV15
j_call: TRBJ1-5
cdr3_aa: CATSRGGQGKNSNQPQHF

v_call: TRBV13
j_call: TRBJ1-1
cdr3_aa: CASSTREESTEAFF

v_call: TRBV25-1
j_call: TRBJ2-5
cdr3_aa: CASSNMEAQYF

v_call: TRBV28
j_call: TRBJ2-7
cdr3_aa: CASNLVGGPYEQYF

v_call: TRBV11-2
j_call: TRBJ2-1
cdr3_aa: CASIGLAQYNEQFF

v_call: TRBV27
j_call: TRBJ2-1
cdr3_aa: CASSFGLAVYNEQFF

v_call: TRBV5-6
j_call: TRBJ2-1
cdr3_aa: CASSLVGAHNEQFF

v_call: TRBV6-5
j_call: TRBJ2-3
cdr3_aa: CASSYLGLTSTDTQYF

v_call: TRBV29-1
j_call: TRBJ2-7
cdr3_aa: CSARGEKGEQYF

v_call: TRBV7-8
j_call: TRBJ1-3
cdr3_aa: CASSLLGHSSGNTIYF

v_call: TRBV30
j_call: TRBJ2-3
cdr3_aa: CAWSGGTGPDTQYF

v_call: TRBV11-2
j_call: TRBJ2-1
cdr3_aa: CASSLAPGQGANEQFF

v_call: TRBV25-1
j_call: TRBJ1-1
cdr3_aa: CASSGTTGGWVGTEAFF